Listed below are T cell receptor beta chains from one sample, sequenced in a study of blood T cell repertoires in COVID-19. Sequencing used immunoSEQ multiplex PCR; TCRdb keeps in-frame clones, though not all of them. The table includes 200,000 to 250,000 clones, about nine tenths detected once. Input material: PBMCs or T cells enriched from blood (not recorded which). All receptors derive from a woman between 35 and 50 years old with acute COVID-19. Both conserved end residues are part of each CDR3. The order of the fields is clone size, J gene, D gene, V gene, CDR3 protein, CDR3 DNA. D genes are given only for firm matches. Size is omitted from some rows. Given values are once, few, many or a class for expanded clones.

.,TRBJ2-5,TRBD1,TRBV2,CASLRLTGTETQYF,TGTGCCAGCCTCAGGCTGACAGGGACGGAGACCCAGTACTTC
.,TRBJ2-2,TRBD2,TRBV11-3,CASSSDSRGGMGTGELFF,TGTGCCAGCAGCTCCGACTCGCGGGGGGGTATGGGAACCGGGGAGCTGTTTTTT
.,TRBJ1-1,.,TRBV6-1,CASSRRDTEAFF,TGTGCCAGCAGTCGCCGGGACACTGAAGCTTTCTTT
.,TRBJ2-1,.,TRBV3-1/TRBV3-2,CASSRDPAGEQFF,TGTGCCAGCAGCCGCGACCCGGCAGGGGAGCAGTTCTTC
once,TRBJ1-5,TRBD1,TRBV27,CASSRTGGVGHSNQPQHF,TGTGCCAGCAGTCGTACAGGGGGCGTTGGCCATAGCAATCAGCCCCAGCATTTT
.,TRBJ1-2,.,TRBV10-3,CAISELAGGYTF,TGTGCCATCAGTGAGCTTGCAGGCGGCTACACCTTC
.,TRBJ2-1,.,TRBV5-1,CASSLTPGTAGNEQFF,TGCGCCAGCAGCCTTACCCCCGGGACAGCGGGCAATGAGCAGTTCTTC
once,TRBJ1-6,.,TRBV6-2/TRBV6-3,CASSSPDPGAPNSPLHF,TGTGCCAGCAGTTCGCCTGATCCAGGGGCGCCAAATTCACCCCTCCACTTT
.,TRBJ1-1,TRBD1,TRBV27,CASRLQGWTEAFF,TGTGCCAGCAGGCTACAGGGGTGGACTGAAGCTTTCTTT
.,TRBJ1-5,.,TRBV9,CASSVAGNSNQPQHF,TGTGCCAGCAGCGTAGCAGGGAATAGCAATCAGCCCCAGCATTTT
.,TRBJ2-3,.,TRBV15,CATSRDFGGDTQYF,TGTGCCACCAGCAGAGATTTTGGGGGGGATACGCAGTATTTT
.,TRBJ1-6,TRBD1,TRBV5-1,CASSLYQGARSPLHF,TGCGCCAGCAGCTTGTATCAGGGGGCGCGTTCACCCCTCCACTTT